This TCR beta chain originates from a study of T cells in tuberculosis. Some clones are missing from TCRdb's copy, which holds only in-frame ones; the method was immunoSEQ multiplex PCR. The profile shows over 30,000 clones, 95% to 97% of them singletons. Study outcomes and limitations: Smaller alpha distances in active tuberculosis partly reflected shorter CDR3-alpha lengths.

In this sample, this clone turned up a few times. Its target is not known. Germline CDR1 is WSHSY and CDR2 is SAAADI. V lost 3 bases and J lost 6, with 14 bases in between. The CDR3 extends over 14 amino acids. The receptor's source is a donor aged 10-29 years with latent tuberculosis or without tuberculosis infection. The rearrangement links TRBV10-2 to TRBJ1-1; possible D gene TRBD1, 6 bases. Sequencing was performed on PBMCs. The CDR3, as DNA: TGCGCCAGCAGTGACTCCGGACAGTCTCCTGAAGCTTTCTTT. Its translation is CASSDSGQSPEAFF.